This TCR beta chain was profiled in a study of long-term antiretroviral therapy in people with HIV. This CDR3 comprises 15 residues. Unmatched junction bases numbered 5, after V lost 0 bases and J lost 3 bases. Germline V gene sequence: CDR1 LGHNA, CDR2 YSLEER. With survey level as its setting, the immunoSEQ assay was v3.0. Libraries were prepared by immunoSEQ multiplex PCR; TCRdb keeps only in-frame clonotypes and omits some of them. The table includes approximately 25,000 clones, more than 80% detected once. The rearrangement joins TRBV4-3 to TRBJ2-7; 7 nucleotides match TRBD1. The TCR originated in a woman in her thirties or forties with HIV. Material: unsorted PBMCs, obtained 7.6 years after starting antiretroviral therapy. This CDR3 reads CASSQEGQGVYEQYF. CDR3 DNA sequence: TGCGCCAGCAGCCAAGAAGGGCAGGGGGTCTACGAGCAGTACTTC.